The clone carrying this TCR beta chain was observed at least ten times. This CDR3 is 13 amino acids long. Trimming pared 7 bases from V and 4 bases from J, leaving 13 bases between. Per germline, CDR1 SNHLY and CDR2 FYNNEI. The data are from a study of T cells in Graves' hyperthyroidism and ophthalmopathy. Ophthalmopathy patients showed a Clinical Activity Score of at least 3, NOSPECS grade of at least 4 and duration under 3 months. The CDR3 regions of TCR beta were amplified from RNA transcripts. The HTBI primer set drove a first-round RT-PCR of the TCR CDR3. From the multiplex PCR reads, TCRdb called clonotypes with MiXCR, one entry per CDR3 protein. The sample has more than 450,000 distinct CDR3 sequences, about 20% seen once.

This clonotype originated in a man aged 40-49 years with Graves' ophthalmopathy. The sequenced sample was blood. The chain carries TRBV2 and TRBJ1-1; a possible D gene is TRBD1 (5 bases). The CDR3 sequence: CASIAGRFTEAFF. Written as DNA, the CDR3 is TGTGCCAGCATCGCGGGGCGGTTCACTGAAGCTTTCTTT. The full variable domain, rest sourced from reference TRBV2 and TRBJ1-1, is EPEVTQTPSHQVTQMGQEVILRCVPISNHLYFYWYRQILGQKVEFLVSFYNNEISEKSEIFDDQFSVERPDGSNFTLKIRSTKLEDSAMYFCASIAGRFTEAFFGQGTRLTVV.